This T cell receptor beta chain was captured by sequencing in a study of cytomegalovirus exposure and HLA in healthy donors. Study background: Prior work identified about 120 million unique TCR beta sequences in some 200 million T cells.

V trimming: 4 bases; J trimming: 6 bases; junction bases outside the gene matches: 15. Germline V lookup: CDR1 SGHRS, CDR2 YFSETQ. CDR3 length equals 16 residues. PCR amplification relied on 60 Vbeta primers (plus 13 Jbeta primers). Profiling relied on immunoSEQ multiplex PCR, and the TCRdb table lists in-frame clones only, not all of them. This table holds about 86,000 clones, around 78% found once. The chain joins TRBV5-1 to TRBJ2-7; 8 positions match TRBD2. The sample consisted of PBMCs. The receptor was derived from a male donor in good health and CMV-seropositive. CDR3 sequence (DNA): TGCGCCAGCAGCCCGGGTAGCGGGAAGAGTTGGGGCGAGCAGTACTTC. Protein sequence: CASSPGSGKSWGEQYF.